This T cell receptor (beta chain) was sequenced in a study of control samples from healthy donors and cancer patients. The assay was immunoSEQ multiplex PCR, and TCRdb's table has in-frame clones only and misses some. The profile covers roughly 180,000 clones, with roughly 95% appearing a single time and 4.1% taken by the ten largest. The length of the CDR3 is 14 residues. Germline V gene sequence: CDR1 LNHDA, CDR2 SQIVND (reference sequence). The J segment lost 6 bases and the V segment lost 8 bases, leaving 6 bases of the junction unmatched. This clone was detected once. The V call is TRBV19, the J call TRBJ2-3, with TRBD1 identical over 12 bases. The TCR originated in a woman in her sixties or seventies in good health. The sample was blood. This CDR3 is CASSWGQGADTQYF. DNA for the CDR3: TGTGCCAGTTCCTGGGGACAGGGGGCTGATACGCAGTATTTT.